At least ten counts were recorded for the clone carrying this TCR beta chain. The data were obtained in a study of T-cell reconstitution after alpha-beta-depleted transplantation in children. V gave up 1 base and J gave up 2 bases; unmatched junction bases: 3. The CDR3 has 14 residues. Germline-derived CDR1 and CDR2 are DFQATT and SNEGSKA (reference sequence). The TCRbeta library was prepared with unique molecular identifiers. In TCRdb, the PCR reads were re-called with MiXCR into one record per CDR3 protein. The sample records around 450,000 distinct CDR3 sequences, 10% being singletons. The sample was PBMCs, taken before TCRalphabeta/CD19-depleted stem cell transplant. The chain links TRBV20-1 to TRBJ2-3, with 7 bases matching TRBD1. This sequence was found in a child aged 2-15 years with inherited bone marrow failure, due to receive a stem cell transplant. CDR3 DNA: TGCAGTGCTAGAGGGGACAGATCCACAGATACGCAGTATTTT. As protein: CSARGDRSTDTQYF.